The next 27 T cell receptor beta chains were all read from a single sample in a study of cytomegalovirus exposure and HLA in healthy donors. PCR involved 60 Vbeta and 13 Jbeta primers. Some clones are missing from TCRdb's copy, which holds only in-frame ones; the method was immunoSEQ multiplex PCR. The sample records 150,000 to 200,000 clones, over 75% being singletons. Material: PBMCs. These receptor sequences come from a girl under three years old in good health and CMV-seronegative.

The chain recombines TRBV5-6 with TRBJ2-3; 8 nucleotides match TRBD2. V lost 0 bases, J lost 3 bases, and 3 bases stayed unmatched. The CDR3 runs to 15 residues. CDR1 and CDR2 from the germline V gene are SGHDT and YYEEEE. Here the CDR3 reads CASSLASGSTDTQYF. The CDR3 nucleotides are TGTGCCAGCAGCTTGGCGAGCGGGAGTACAGATACGCAGTATTTT.

The table lists this clone with a count of one. The chain joins TRBV27 to TRBJ1-5, with TRBD1 matching 7 bases. This CDR3 is 14 amino acids long. The J segment lost 5 bases and the V segment lost 2 bases, leaving 3 bases of the junction unmatched. CDR1 and CDR2 from the germline V gene are MNHEY and SMNVEV (reference sequence). CDR3 amino acids: CASSLRTGYQPQHF. The CDR3 nucleotides read TGTGCCAGCAGTTTAAGGACAGGATATCAGCCCCAGCATTTT.

The chain uses TRBV14 and TRBJ2-7; D not certain. The CDR3 consists of 15 residues. Germline V gives CDR1 SGHDN, CDR2 FVKESK. V lost 0 bases, J lost 5 bases, and 14 bases lay in between. The CDR3 sequence is CASSQEKKNSHEQYF. CDR3 nucleotides: TGTGCCAGCAGCCAAGAGAAGAAGAACAGCCACGAGCAGTACTTC.

The CDR3 region has the DNA TGTGCCAGCAGCCAACGTCTTTCGTACGGGGATAGCAATCAGCCCCAGCATTTT. Translated, it gives CASSQRLSYGDSNQPQHF. This rearrangement joins TRBV4-2 to TRBJ1-5; D gene ambiguous. V lost 2 bases and J lost 0, with 17 bases in between. This CDR3 comprises 18 residues. Germline loops: CDR1 LGHNA, CDR2 YNFKEQ.

The chain couples TRBV6-1 to TRBJ1-5; D unresolved. Germline assignment: CDR1 MNHNS and CDR2 SASEGT. The CDR3 totals 16 residues. Trimming shortened V by 4 bases and J by 0 bases, and 13 bases separated the two germline ends. The CDR3 coding sequence is TGTGCCAGCAGTGGCTTACCCCACGGTAGCAATCAGCCCCAGCATTTT. This translates into CASSGLPHGSNQPQHF.

The V and J genes are TRBV4-1 and TRBJ2-1; 10 nucleotides line up with TRBD2. CDR1 and CDR2 (germline): MGHRA, YSYEKL. The V and J ends lost 4 bases and 6 bases, in that order; junction bases with no gene match: 6. The CDR3 covers 15 residues. The CDR3 loop reads CASSLAGGPINEQFF. DNA of the CDR3: TGCGCCAGCAGCCTAGCGGGAGGACCTATCAATGAGCAGTTCTTC.

The rearrangement uses TRBV6-5 and TRBJ2-7; 9 bases match TRBD1. The CDR3 has 12 residues. V trimming: 10 bases; J trimming: 4 bases; junction bases outside the gene matches: 5. The germline V gene encodes CDR1 MNHEY and CDR2 SVGAGI. DNA for the CDR3: TGTGCCACCGGACAGGGGAATTACGAGCAGTACTTC. Translation gives CATGQGNYEQYF.

This chain joins TRBV5-4 and TRBJ2-1; the match to TRBD2 covers 7 bases. V lost 1 base to trimming and J lost 4 bases; unmatched junction nucleotides: 5. The CDR3 sequence is 15 residues long. CDR1 is SGHNT, CDR2 YYREEE, per germline (reference sequence). CDR3 nucleotides: TGTGCCAGCAGCTTGAATCTAGCGGAGTACAATGAGCAGTTCTTC. It encodes CASSLNLAEYNEQFF.

A single count supports this clone. V usage is TRBV7-2 and J usage is TRBJ1-2; D not resolved. Germline CDR1 and CDR2: SGHTA and FQGNSA. V lost 5 bases and J lost 8, with 21 bases in between. The length of the CDR3 is 15 residues. DNA of the CDR3: TGTGCCAGCAGCCGTGGGCAGCCAGTGATCAAGGGCTACACCTTC. Protein sequence: CASSRGQPVIKGYTF.

The gene calls are TRBV4-1 and TRBJ2-1, with 8 bases identical to TRBD2. The CDR3 is made up of 16 amino acids. V dropped 0 bases and J dropped 2; count of bases not matched to a gene: 3. CDR1 MGHRA and CDR2 YSYEKL come from the germline V gene. CDR3 sequence reads: CASSQDSSGTYNEQFF. The DNA of the CDR3 is TGCGCCAGCAGCCAAGATAGTAGCGGGACCTACAATGAGCAGTTCTTC.

Comment on this clone: One junction end disagrees with the germline gene, perhaps due to a read error. The chain joins TRBV6-5 to TRBJ2-7, with 8 bases that match TRBD2. The length of the CDR3 is 11 residues. Per germline, CDR1 MNHEY and CDR2 SVGAGI. CDR3: CASSYAGLVDF. As DNA, the CDR3 is TGTGCCAGCAGTTACGCGGGACTAGTCGACTTC.

The chain carries TRBV5-6 and TRBJ1-1, with D hard to call. In germline, CDR1 is SGHDT, CDR2 YYEEEE. V lost 3 bases to trimming and J lost 11 bases, with 17 bases between them. The length of the CDR3 is 13 residues. The CDR3 region is CASSSHVGGAAFF. The CDR3, as DNA: TGTGCCAGCAGCTCTCACGTGGGAGGTGCCGCTTTCTTT.

This clone was observed a few times. J is TRBJ2-3 and V is TRBV30; tentative D call: TRBD2 (6 bases). The germline gives CDR1 GTSNPN, CDR2 SVGIG (reference sequence). Trimming pared 2 bases from V and 0 bases from J, leaving 12 bases between. This CDR3 comprises 15 residues. The CDR3 region has the DNA TGTGCCTGGAGTCAAGGGGAGGTGAGCACAGATACGCAGTATTTT. Translating gives CAWSQGEVSTDTQYF.

The rearrangement joins TRBV20-1 to TRBJ2-1; TRBD2 might be the D (6 bases). The CDR3 runs to 11 residues. Germline values: CDR1 DFQATT, CDR2 SNEGSKA (reference sequence). The ends were cut back, 1 base at V and 8 bases at J, with 6 bases in the middle. The CDR3: CSARGDYEQFF. The DNA of the CDR3 is TGCAGTGCTAGAGGGGACTATGAGCAGTTCTTC.

This chain uses TRBV27 with TRBJ1-1; D unresolved. V lost 3 bases and J lost 8, with 13 bases in between. CDR1 MNHEY and CDR2 SMNVEV come from the germline V gene (reference sequence). CDR3 length equals 13 residues. In DNA, the CDR3 is TGTGCCAGCAGTTTTTCTGTCAACTCGGAAGCTTTCTTT. This translates into CASSFSVNSEAFF.

The rearrangement uses TRBV29-1 and TRBJ2-7; D is unclear. The V end was cut by 2 bases, the J end by 6 bases, with 8 bases between. The CDR3 has 11 amino acids. CDR1 is SQVTM, CDR2 ANQGSEA, per germline. The CDR3 nucleotides read TGCAGCGTTGAATTATCTCGCGAGCAGTACTTC. As protein: CSVELSREQYF.

This chain joins TRBV7-8 and TRBJ2-1; 10 bases fit TRBD2. V was pared by 8 bases and J by 10 bases, with 5 bases of the junction left unmatched. Germline CDR1 SGHVS, CDR2 FQNEAQ. The CDR3 totals 12 residues. In DNA form, the CDR3 reads TGTGCCAGCGGGGAGCGGGGGGGGGAGCAGTTCTTC. The encoded protein is CASGERGGEQFF. The whole variable domain, filled in from reference TRBV7-8 and TRBJ2-1, reads GAGVSQSPRYKVAKRGQDVALRCDPISGHVSLFWYQQALGQGPEFLTYFQNEAQLDKSGLPSDRFFAERPEGSVSTLKIQRTQQEDSAVYLCASGERGGEQFFGPGTRLTVL.

The sample holds a few counts of this clone. V gene TRBV13 combines with J gene TRBJ1-3; D might be TRBD1 (6 bases). V was shortened by 3 bases and J by 0 bases, with 12 bases between the two germline ends. This CDR3 comprises 16 residues. Germline V gene data show CDR1 as PRHDT and CDR2 as FYEKMQ (reference sequence). CDR3 sequence: CASSLSDRPSGNTIYF. The CDR3 DNA sequence: TGTGCCAGCAGCTTGTCCGACAGGCCCTCTGGAAACACCATATATTTT.

V usage is TRBV7-2 and J usage is TRBJ1-5; possible D gene TRBD1, 5 bases. Deletions cut 1 base from V and 2 bases from J, with 9 bases between. The CDR3 consists of 15 residues. In germline, CDR1 is SGHTA, CDR2 FQGNSA. For the CDR3, the DNA is TGTGCCAGCAGCTTAGTTGACAGCGGCAATCAGCCCCAGCATTTT. As protein: CASSLVDSGNQPQHF.

This clone was detected only once. The chain uses TRBV6-1 and TRBJ1-3; D is ambiguous. V lost 1 base and J 6 bases, leaving 19 bases between the germline ends. Germline loops: CDR1 MNHNS, CDR2 SASEGT. This CDR3 is 17 amino acids long. Here the CDR3 reads CASSEGLSGRGLNTIYF. The CDR3 DNA reads TGTGCCAGCAGTGAAGGCCTAAGTGGGCGGGGATTAAACACCATATATTTT.

The chain is built from TRBV6-1 and TRBJ2-7; 9 bases match TRBD1. The trim removed 5 bases at V and 7 bases at J, leaving 9 bases unmatched. CDR1 is MNHNS and CDR2 is SASEGT in the germline V gene. The CDR3 loop spans 14 amino acids. The chain's CDR3 is CASSRPGTGTEQYF. The CDR3, as DNA: TGTGCCAGCAGTCGTCCCGGGACAGGGACGGAGCAGTACTTC.

The V gene is TRBV6-1, the J gene TRBJ1-4; tentatively, D is TRBD1 (5 bases). V was trimmed by 1 base and J by 8 bases, leaving 17 bases between them. Germline CDR1 is MNHNS and CDR2 is SASEGT. This CDR3 is built from 16 residues. The CDR3 region has the DNA TGTGCCAGCAGTGAAGGGCAACAGGTTTACTTCGAAAAACTGTTTTTT. Translated: CASSEGQQVYFEKLFF.

The chain has TRBV5-1 and TRBJ2-7; D is unresolved. Germline V CDR1 and CDR2: SGHRS, YFSETQ. The CDR3 runs to 13 residues. V lost 4 bases, J lost 6 bases, and 14 bases lay in between. CDR3 nucleotide sequence: TGCGCCAGCAGCATTGACGGCCTAGGCGAGCAGTACTTC. Amino acids: CASSIDGLGEQYF.

This rearrangement joins TRBV4-1 to TRBJ2-5, with D perhaps matching TRBD1 (5 bases). The CDR3 has 14 amino acids. Trimming stripped 2 bases from V and 3 bases from J, with 10 bases between. Germline CDR1 and CDR2: MGHRA and YSYEKL. CDR3 DNA: TGCGCCAGCAGCCAAATCTTCAGGGAAGAGACCCAGTACTTC. It encodes CASSQIFREETQYF.

V usage is TRBV6-5 and J usage is TRBJ2-2; the match to TRBD2 covers 12 bases. The V gene end was trimmed by 6 bases and the J gene end by 5 bases; junction bases not matched to a gene: 4. The CDR3 totals 15 residues. CDR1 is MNHEY and CDR2 is SVGAGI in the germline V gene. The CDR3, as DNA: TGTGCCAGCAGACGCACTAGCGGGAGGACCGGGGAGCTGTTTTTT. This codes for CASRRTSGRTGELFF.

The chain links TRBV4-1 to TRBJ2-5; a weak D match, TRBD2 (7 bases). Matching the DNA end better, TRBJ2-7 makes the J call doubtful. Germline CDR1 is MGHRA and CDR2 is YSYEKL. The CDR3 has 16 residues. DNA for the CDR3: TGCGCCAGCAGCCAAGTCCTGGGGGGGCTAGATTACGAGCAGTACTTC. Its protein product is CASSQVLGGLDYEQYF.

This chain connects TRBV5-1 to TRBJ2-2, with TRBD1 matching over 8 bases. The CDR3 covers 14 residues. Trimming at V came to 3 bases and at J to 4 bases, leaving 2 bases not matched to a gene. Germline assignment: CDR1 SGHRS and CDR2 YFSETQ. CDR3 sequence: CASSWQGATGELFF. The CDR3 DNA is TGCGCCAGCAGCTGGCAGGGGGCCACCGGGGAGCTGTTTTTT.